A single sample is the source of the 30 T cell receptor beta chains below, sequenced in a study of vaccination and CD4 T cells after COVID-19. For these receptors, no antigen is known. Once obtained from cultured CD4+ T cells, the DNA was sequenced using the Oncomine TCR Beta short-read assay. A single record per CDR3 protein comes from TCRdb applying MiXCR to the PCR reads. Of 20,000 or so distinct CDR3 sequences detected, under 80% appear once; the ten largest clones hold roughly 8%. Noted treatment: roughly ten-day PBMC culture with coronavirus spike peptide pools or control peptides (ViraFEST assay). Sequencing input: CD4+ T cells from blood, cultured in vitro. The source of these receptors is a human donor who had recovered from COVID-19.

The rearrangement uses TRBV27 and TRBJ1-1; D possibly corresponds to TRBD1 (6 bases). The germline V and J ends were trimmed by 5 bases and 1 base, with 23 bases remaining between them. This CDR3 comprises 18 residues. Germline lookup yields CDR1 MNHEY and CDR2 SMNVEV (reference sequence). Here the CDR3 DNA reads TGTGCCAGCAGTCTCACCTCCTACAGGGCGATTGCGAACACTGAAGCTTTCTTT. Translation gives CASSLTSYRAIANTEAFF.

The rearrangement joins TRBV7-8 to TRBJ1-1; TRBD1 matches at 9 bases. The ends lost 3 bases at V and 7 bases at J; junction bases unmatched: 9. The CDR3 is 15 residues long. From germline, CDR1 is SGHVS and CDR2 FQNEAQ. The CDR3 sequence: CASSLKGQGIIEAFF. As DNA, the CDR3 is TGTGCCAGCAGCTTGAAAGGACAGGGGATAATTGAAGCTTTCTTT.

The chain links TRBV6-1 to TRBJ1-1; maybe TRBD1 (6 bases). The CDR3 covers 13 residues. CDR1 MNHNS and CDR2 SASEGT come from the germline V gene. The CDR3 coding sequence is TGTGCTGCGAGTGGTACAGGGCGAACTGAAGCTTTCTTT. Translating gives CAASGTGRTEAFF.

This clonotype is medium-sized. The chain couples TRBV4-2 to TRBJ2-5, with TRBD2 matching over 12 bases. Germline V gene lookup returns CDR1 LGHNA and CDR2 YNFKEQ. The CDR3 extends over 17 amino acids. With 1 base clipped from V and 2 bases from J, the junction kept 5 bases outside the gene matches. In DNA form, the CDR3 reads TGTGCCAGCAGCCAAGTTCTAGCGGGAGGGGAGCAAGAGACCCAGTACTTC. This translates into CASSQVLAGGEQETQYF.

V is TRBV19 and J is TRBJ2-7; D is unresolved. The V end was cut by 5 bases, the J end by 6 bases, with 20 bases between. The CDR3 covers 15 residues. Germline-derived CDR1 and CDR2 are LNHDA and SQIVND (reference sequence). DNA of the CDR3: TGTGCCAGTAGTCCTCAGTCGAGTATGGACGGCGAGCAGTACTTC. It yields the protein CASSPQSSMDGEQYF.

The rearrangement links TRBV19 to TRBJ1-5; 11 bases are a match to TRBD1. V was clipped by 5 bases and J by 6 bases; unmatched bases: 6. There are 15 residues in the CDR3. From germline, CDR1 is LNHDA and CDR2 SQIVND (reference sequence). CDR3 DNA: TGTGCCAGTAGTGGGACAGGGGGGAGTGGTCAGCCCCAGCATTTT. Translation: CASSGTGGSGQPQHF.

This chain connects TRBV27 to TRBJ2-2; 9 positions match TRBD1. CDR3 size: 16 residues. V shed 7 bases and J 0 bases; nucleotides not matched to a gene: 6. Germline CDR1 is MNHEY and CDR2 is SMNVEV (reference sequence). Here the CDR3 reads CASTSTGGANTGELFF. CDR3 coding DNA: TGTGCCAGCACCTCAACAGGGGGCGCGAACACCGGGGAGCTGTTTTTT.

CDR3 loop: CASSIVPDGSHGYTF. The CDR3 DNA reads TGTGCCAGTAGTATAGTCCCAGACGGCAGCCATGGCTACACCTTC. This sequence joins TRBV19 and TRBJ1-2; D not certain. Trimming took off 1 base at V and 6 bases at J, with 15 bases between the two ends. The CDR3 contains 15 residues. The V gene's germline CDR1 is LNHDA and CDR2 SQIVND (reference sequence).

This chain links TRBV30 with TRBJ2-5; 8 bases agree with TRBD1. Germline V gives CDR1 GTSNPN, CDR2 SVGIG (reference sequence). The ends lost 5 bases at V and 1 base at J; junction bases unmatched: 9. The CDR3 has 15 amino acids. CDR3: CAWAFNRGVQETQYF. Written as DNA, the CDR3 is TGTGCCTGGGCCTTTAACAGGGGGGTCCAAGAGACCCAGTACTTC.

This clonotype was counted a few times. This sequence joins TRBV20-1 and TRBJ2-5, with 7 nucleotides matching TRBD2. Germline V gene sequence: CDR1 DFQATT, CDR2 SNEGSKA (reference sequence). The V segment lost 5 bases and the J segment 2 bases; nucleotides outside the gene matches: 11. The length of the CDR3 is 15 residues. CDR3 DNA: TGCAGTGCTCGTCAGTGGGGAGGGCCTCAAGAGACCCAGTACTTC. Amino acids: CSARQWGGPQETQYF.

The chain is built from TRBV7-2 and TRBJ2-2; no clear D gene. V was trimmed by 5 bases and J by 0 bases, leaving 7 bases between them. CDR1 and CDR2 (germline): SGHTA, FQGNSA. The CDR3 sequence is 14 residues long. The CDR3 sequence: CASSISSNTGELFF. DNA for the CDR3: TGTGCCAGCAGCATCTCCTCGAACACCGGGGAGCTGTTTTTT.

The rearrangement joins TRBV5-6 to TRBJ1-2, with no clear D. Germline assignment: CDR1 SGHDT and CDR2 YYEEEE. The V end lost 2 bases, the J end lost 4 bases, and 6 bases lay between the germline ends. This CDR3 has 12 residues. The CDR3 region has the DNA TGTGCCAGCAGCTTTCCGGGCTATGGCTACACCTTC. It yields the protein CASSFPGYGYTF.

This clonotype was seen only a few times. The chain uses TRBV25-1 and TRBJ1-2; D remains ambiguous. Germline V gives CDR1 MGHDK, CDR2 SYGVNS. The CDR3 spans 15 residues. The ends were cut back, 3 bases at V and 4 bases at J, with 15 bases in the middle. The CDR3 DNA reads TGTGCCAGCAGTGAGGGGTTGGAGGGAATCTATGGCTACACCTTC. It translates to CASSEGLEGIYGYTF.

CDR3 DNA sequence: TGCAGCTCGAGCGGCTCTAGCACAGATACGCAGTATTTT. Translation: CSSSGSSTDTQYF. The chain has TRBV29-1 and TRBJ2-3; possible D gene TRBD2, 5 bases. The germline V and J ends were trimmed by 8 bases and 0 bases, with 12 bases remaining between them. Germline CDR1 and CDR2: SQVTM and ANQGSEA. This CDR3 comprises 13 residues.

This rearrangement joins TRBV28 to TRBJ2-7; TRBD2 agrees at 7 bases. Germline loops: CDR1 MDHEN, CDR2 SYDVKM. The V gene end was trimmed by 7 bases and the J gene end by 0 bases; junction bases not matched to a gene: 9. The CDR3 spans 15 residues. Here the CDR3 reads CASTPASGDSYEQYF. CDR3 sequence (DNA): TGTGCCAGCACGCCCGCCAGCGGGGACTCCTACGAGCAGTACTTC.

This clonotype has only one observation. As DNA, the CDR3 is TGCGCCAGCAGACTAGCGGGAGGGCCTGCCAATGAGCAGTTCTTC. This codes for CASRLAGGPANEQFF. This chain joins TRBV10-2 and TRBJ2-1; the match to TRBD2 covers 13 bases. The CDR3 is 15 amino acids. Trimming removed 6 bases from V and 6 bases from J; junction bases left unmatched: 5. Germline lookup yields CDR1 WSHSY and CDR2 SAAADI.

The chain is built from TRBV10-2 and TRBJ2-1; D is perhaps TRBD1 or TRBD2 (5 bases each). The CDR3 loop spans 14 amino acids. V dropped 3 bases and J dropped 4 bases, with 10 bases sitting between them. Germline V gene lookup returns CDR1 WSHSY and CDR2 SAAADI. The CDR3 sequence: CASSDWGLYNEQFF. DNA of the CDR3: TGCGCCAGCAGTGACTGGGGGTTATACAATGAGCAGTTCTTC.

The chain joins TRBV6-2 or TRBV6-3 to TRBJ1-2; the D is unclear. The germline gives CDR1 MNHEY, CDR2 SVGEGT. This CDR3 comprises 14 residues. The V end lost 0 bases, the J end lost 6 bases, and 11 bases lay between the germline ends. The CDR3 sequence: CASSYSDWRDGYTF. CDR3 sequence (DNA): TGTGCCAGCAGTTACTCAGACTGGCGGGATGGCTACACCTTC.

This clonotype showed up just a few times. The chain couples TRBV2 to TRBJ1-2; the match to TRBD1 covers 9 bases. The V segment lost 10 bases and the J segment 3 bases; nucleotides outside the gene matches: 6. CDR3 length: 13 amino acids. The germline CDR1 and CDR2 sequences are SNHLY and FYNNEI. The CDR3 is CATRTGEYYGYTF. The CDR3 DNA sequence: TGTGCCACCCGGACAGGGGAGTACTATGGCTACACCTTC.

The CDR3 loop is CASSLDQGMNTEAFF. The CDR3 DNA sequence: TGTGCCAGCAGCTTAGATCAGGGGATGAACACTGAAGCTTTCTTT. V gene TRBV7-9 combines with J gene TRBJ1-1; tentatively, D is TRBD1 (6 bases). The CDR3 totals 15 residues. Germline CDR1 is SEHNR and CDR2 is FQNEAQ (reference sequence). The V gene lost 1 base and the J gene lost 0 bases, with 9 bases spanning the gap.

For the CDR3, the DNA is TGTGCCAGCAGTTTAGCTAGCGGCACAGATACGCAGTATTTT. Residues: CASSLASGTDTQYF. The rearrangement uses TRBV12-3 or TRBV12-4 and TRBJ2-3; D is perhaps TRBD2 (5 bases). The CDR3 is made up of 14 amino acids. The V and J ends lost 0 bases and 1 base respectively, with 5 bases between them.

The chain links TRBV5-1 to TRBJ2-5, with D possibly being TRBD1 or TRBD2 (5 bases each). Trimming took 5 bases from V and 2 from J, leaving 10 bases between them. The CDR3 covers 13 residues. Germline V gene lookup returns CDR1 SGHRS and CDR2 YFSETQ. CDR3 DNA sequence: TGCGCCAGCAGTCGGGGCCAACAAGAGACCCAGTACTTC. This gives the protein CASSRGQQETQYF.

The chain carries TRBV19 and TRBJ1-6, with 9 bases matching TRBD1. CDR1 and CDR2 from the germline V gene are LNHDA and SQIVND (reference sequence). V trimming: 5 bases; J trimming: 8 bases; junction bases outside the gene matches: 7. This CDR3 spans 15 amino acids. This chain's CDR3 is CASSSRGQGHSPLHF. CDR3 nucleotide sequence: TGTGCCAGTAGTTCCCGCGGACAGGGGCATTCACCCCTCCACTTT.

The chain is built from TRBV12-3 or TRBV12-4 and TRBJ1-5; D gene unclear. V gave up 6 bases and J gave up 2 bases, with 11 bases separating them. This CDR3 comprises 14 residues. The CDR3 spells CASSGSGGNQPQHF. The CDR3 coding sequence is TGTGCCAGCAGCGGGTCGGGTGGCAATCAGCCCCAGCATTTT.

This rearrangement joins TRBV20-1 to TRBJ2-3; 9 bases map to TRBD2. The CDR3 totals 15 residues. Trimming removed 6 bases from V and 2 bases from J; junction bases left unmatched: 9. From germline, CDR1 is DFQATT and CDR2 SNEGSKA (reference sequence). This chain's CDR3 is CSAGGGRAPTDTQYF. The CDR3 DNA reads as TGCAGTGCCGGCGGCGGGAGGGCCCCCACAGATACGCAGTATTTT.

Here the CDR3 DNA reads TGCAGCGCTGCGAGGACTAGCGGGACCGAGCAGTACTTC. Translation: CSAARTSGTEQYF. The chain couples TRBV20-1 to TRBJ2-7; 12 nucleotides align to TRBD2. The CDR3 has 13 amino acids. Per germline, CDR1 DFQATT and CDR2 SNEGSKA (reference sequence).

This chain connects TRBV12-3 or TRBV12-4 to TRBJ2-3, with D maybe TRBD2 (7 bases). This CDR3 is 15 amino acids long. Trimming removed 6 bases at V and 2 bases at J, with 15 bases between. In DNA form, the CDR3 reads TGTGCCAGCAGGGACAGCGGGATCCCCACAGATACGCAGTATTTT. Protein: CASRDSGIPTDTQYF.

The rearrangement joins TRBV6-1 to TRBJ2-7; 9 nucleotides align to TRBD1. The germline V gene encodes CDR1 MNHNS and CDR2 SASEGT. CDR3 size: 15 residues. The J segment lost 4 bases and the V segment lost 10 bases, leaving 14 bases of the junction unmatched. The CDR3 nucleotides are TGTGCCATCAATAAACAGGGGGCTTTATCATACGAGCAGTACTTC. Translating gives CAINKQGALSYEQYF.

The rearrangement joins TRBV7-2 to TRBJ2-1; TRBD1 aligns across 9 bases. This CDR3 is built from 15 residues. The J segment lost 7 bases and the V segment lost 6 bases, leaving 10 bases of the junction unmatched. CDR1 and CDR2 from the germline V gene are SGHTA and FQGNSA. The CDR3 DNA sequence: TGTGCCAGCAGTTTCGACAGGGGGAGGATTAATGAGCAGTTCTTC. Residues: CASSFDRGRINEQFF.

The chain has TRBV7-2 and TRBJ2-1; 9 nucleotides align to TRBD1. The junction had 2 bases not matched to a gene; V was cut back by 1 base and J by 4 bases. Germline loops: CDR1 SGHTA, CDR2 FQGNSA. CDR3 length: 15 amino acids. The CDR3 nucleotides are TGTGCCAGCAGCTTAGGGACAGGGGTTTACAATGAGCAGTTCTTC. Its protein product is CASSLGTGVYNEQFF.